These 27 T cell receptor beta chains came from one sample sequenced in a study of identical twins (dated by TCRdb to between 2015 and 2016). Library preparation was by 5' RACE. Data came from an Illumina HiSeq 2000. TCRdb ran its own pipeline on the public reads, namely fastp trimming at Q25 and MiXCR clone calling, and kept in-frame beta chains. Records with the same CDR3 protein are collapsed into one entry carrying the most frequent genes and DNA. The sample table records some 570,000 distinct CDR3 sequences; around 22% of these occur just once. The top ten clonotypes cover roughly 0.5% of the sample. The same specimen was also included in a second study, on yellow fever vaccine responses in identical twins.

The sequenced sample was CD4+ T cells sorted from blood. These receptors were obtained from a woman younger than 35 in good health.

This clonotype was detected only a few times. The chain employs TRBV20-1 and TRBJ2-1; tentatively, D is TRBD1 (6 bases). Trimming left V 2 bases short and J 0 bases short, with 11 bases between. Looked up from germline, CDR1 is DFQATT and CDR2 is SNEGSKA (reference sequence). CDR3 size: 15 residues. The DNA of the CDR3 is TGCAGTGCTAGAACAGGACAGAGCTCCTACAATGAGCAGTTCTTC. It is translated as CSARTGQSSYNEQFF.

This clonotype has more than one count but fewer than ten. The gene calls are TRBV20-1 and TRBJ2-1; 9 nucleotides agree with TRBD2. V lost 6 bases, J lost 4 bases, and 10 bases stayed unmatched. Germline CDR1 and CDR2: DFQATT and SNEGSKA (reference sequence). The CDR3 covers 15 residues. The DNA for the CDR3 is TGCAGTGCGGTAGCGGGAGCGTCTATTTACAATGAGCAGTTCTTC. Translating it yields CSAVAGASIYNEQFF.

The V and J genes are TRBV20-1 and TRBJ2-1; 9 bases match TRBD2. CDR3 length: 16 amino acids. The V gene end was trimmed by 5 bases and the J gene end by 4 bases; junction bases not matched to a gene: 12. The V gene's germline CDR1 is DFQATT and CDR2 SNEGSKA (reference sequence). The CDR3 coding sequence is TGCAGTGCTGAGAAGTTAGCGGGAGTCCAATACAATGAGCAGTTCTTC. It specifies CSAEKLAGVQYNEQFF.

The chain employs TRBV12-3 or TRBV12-4 and TRBJ1-1; D possibly corresponds to TRBD1 (6 bases). Between the trimmed V and J ends, which lost 4 bases and 2 bases, there was a span of 14 bases. The CDR3 runs 15 residues. CDR3 sequence reads: CASSSPGQRNTEAFF. CDR3 DNA: TGTGCCAGCAGTTCTCCGGGACAAAGAAACACTGAAGCTTTCTTT.

This clonotype was counted only a few times. The chain carries TRBV29-1 and TRBJ2-1; D is perhaps TRBD2 (5 bases). The germline CDR1 and CDR2 sequences are SQVTM and ANQGSEA. The V gene lost 6 bases and the J gene lost 3 bases, with 9 bases spanning the gap. This CDR3 is built from 12 residues. DNA for the CDR3: TGCAGCGTGATGGACTTCTACAATGAGCAGTTCTTC. It specifies CSVMDFYNEQFF.

This clonotype was recorded a few times. The V call is TRBV10-2, the J call TRBJ1-4, with 8 bases lining up with TRBD1. Germline-derived CDR1 and CDR2 are WSHSY and SAAADI. The V gene end was trimmed by 9 bases and the J gene end by 5 bases; junction bases not matched to a gene: 2. The CDR3 runs to 12 residues. CDR3 loop: CASGTGNEKLFF. CDR3 DNA sequence: TGCGCCAGTGGGACAGGCAATGAAAAACTGTTTTTT.

The chain links TRBV12-3 or TRBV12-4 to TRBJ2-1, with 12 bases lining up with TRBD2. With 6 bases clipped from V and 0 bases from J, the junction kept 3 bases outside the gene matches. The CDR3 spans 16 residues. Here the CDR3 reads CASRKLAGGSYNEQFF. The CDR3 nucleotides are TGTGCCAGCAGGAAACTAGCGGGGGGCTCCTACAATGAGCAGTTCTTC.

This clonotype occurred a few times. This rearrangement joins TRBV20-1 to TRBJ2-5; the D gene is possibly TRBD2 (6 bases). Germline V lookup: CDR1 DFQATT, CDR2 SNEGSKA (reference sequence). This CDR3 has 13 amino acids. Between the trimmed V and J ends, which lost 4 bases and 5 bases, there was a span of 14 bases. The CDR3 spells CSANSWDFETQYF. Here the CDR3 DNA reads TGCAGTGCTAATTCGTGGGACTTCGAGACCCAGTACTTC.

Only a few counts were recorded for this clonotype. This chain joins TRBV11-1 and TRBJ2-5, with 8 bases fitting TRBD2. The CDR3 contains 18 residues. With 0 bases clipped from V and 5 bases from J, the junction kept 14 bases outside the gene matches. Germline V lookup: CDR1 SGHAT, CDR2 FQDESV (reference sequence). In DNA, the CDR3 is TGTGCCAGCAGCTTAGCGCTAGCGGGTGAGGCCTCGATCGAGACCCAGTACTTC. This sequence encodes CASSLALAGEASIETQYF.

This clonotype was observed a handful of times. The rearrangement joins TRBV24-1 to TRBJ2-6; no clear D. V was shortened by 0 bases and J by 0 bases, with 2 bases between the two germline ends. The CDR3 covers 15 residues. CDR1 and CDR2 from the germline V gene are KGHDR and SFDVKD. The CDR3 here is CATSDLNSGANVLTF. The CDR3, as DNA: TGTGCCACCAGTGATTTGAACTCTGGGGCCAACGTCCTGACTTTC.

V usage is TRBV3-1 and J usage is TRBJ2-6; possibly TRBD1 for D (5 bases). Germline V gene lookup returns CDR1 LGHDT and CDR2 YNNKEL (reference sequence). V lost 3 bases and J lost 5, with 20 bases in between. The CDR3 extends over 18 amino acids. This CDR3 reads CASSHLSSTGSRANVLTF. For the CDR3, the DNA is TGTGCCAGCAGCCATCTCAGCTCCACAGGTTCTAGGGCCAACGTCCTGACTTTC.

This clonotype was found a few times. This chain uses TRBV28 with TRBJ2-1, with 7 bases that match TRBD2. The CDR3 runs 14 residues. Losses at the gene ends were 7 bases for V and 4 bases for J; bases not matched to a gene: 7. Germline V CDR1 and CDR2: MDHEN, SYDVKM. Written as DNA, the CDR3 is TGTGCCAGCACCCGGGCGGGAGCTTACAATGAGCAGTTCTTC. Translation: CASTRAGAYNEQFF.

This clonotype was counted between two and nine times. The chain combines TRBV19 with TRBJ2-7; no reliable D call. Trimming removed 4 bases from V and 2 bases from J, with 9 bases in between. The CDR3 loop spans 13 amino acids. Germline V gene data show CDR1 as LNHDA and CDR2 as SQIVND (reference sequence). CDR3 region: CASSTPGAYEQYF. The CDR3 nucleotides read TGTGCCAGTAGTACCCCGGGCGCCTACGAGCAGTACTTC.

This clonotype was picked up a small number of times. The chain combines TRBV7-9 with TRBJ2-5, with D perhaps TRBD1 (5 bases). Germline V gene sequence: CDR1 SEHNR, CDR2 FQNEAQ (reference sequence). The ends were cut back, 8 bases at V and 7 bases at J, with 11 bases in the middle. The CDR3 is 11 residues long. Here the CDR3 reads CASVARGTQYF. The CDR3 DNA reads TGTGCCAGCGTTGCTAGGGGGACCCAGTACTTC.

This clonotype has just a few counts. This rearrangement joins TRBV5-1 to TRBJ2-1, with 7 bases fitting TRBD2. CDR3 length: 15 amino acids. The germline gives CDR1 SGHRS, CDR2 YFSETQ. Trimming cost V 2 bases and J 3 bases; bases outside gene matches: 5. CDR3 nucleotide sequence: TGCGCCAGCAGCTTTGATTCGGGGGGCTACAATGAGCAGTTCTTC. Translating gives CASSFDSGGYNEQFF.

In its sample, this clonotype was seen a few times. V is TRBV10-2 and J is TRBJ1-1, with 8 nucleotides matching TRBD1. This CDR3 is built from 11 residues. The germline V gene encodes CDR1 WSHSY and CDR2 SAAADI. V shed 6 bases, J shed 10 bases, and the junction held 4 bases outside the gene matches. CDR3 amino acids: CASSGQGVAFF. CDR3 DNA sequence: TGCGCCAGCAGCGGACAGGGCGTAGCTTTCTTT.

The V call is TRBV6-1, the J call TRBJ1-6, with TRBD1 matching over 10 bases. V lost 4 bases to trimming and J lost 8 bases; unmatched junction nucleotides: 5. Germline lookup yields CDR1 MNHNS and CDR2 SASEGT. The CDR3 loop spans 15 amino acids. The CDR3 region is CASSVRDRGDSPLHF. The CDR3 DNA reads TGTGCCAGCAGTGTCCGGGACAGGGGTGATTCACCCCTCCACTTT.

This clonotype was detected a few times. The V and J genes are TRBV25-1 and TRBJ1-2; possible D gene TRBD1, 6 bases. Germline V gene sequence: CDR1 MGHDK, CDR2 SYGVNS. Trimming took off 2 bases at V and 2 bases at J, with 9 bases between the two ends. The CDR3 loop spans 14 amino acids. CDR3 sequence reads: CASSELDRNYGYTF. The CDR3 nucleotides are TGTGCCAGCAGTGAACTGGACAGAAACTATGGCTACACCTTC.

This clonotype was recorded a few times. This chain joins TRBV20-1 and TRBJ1-5, with D tentatively TRBD1 (5 bases). This CDR3 has 14 amino acids. V dropped 0 bases and J dropped 6 bases, with 12 bases sitting between them. The germline CDR1 and CDR2 sequences are DFQATT and SNEGSKA (reference sequence). CDR3 in amino acids: CSAREGGTGQPQHF. CDR3 DNA: TGCAGTGCTAGAGAAGGAGGGACGGGTCAGCCCCAGCATTTT.

This chain uses TRBV5-1 with TRBJ2-1; the match to TRBD1 covers 9 bases. Per the germline V gene, CDR1 is SGHRS and CDR2 is YFSETQ. This CDR3 region has 15 residues. Unmatched junction bases numbered 6, after V lost 1 base and J lost 7 bases. This chain's CDR3 is CASSLTGGNYNEQFF. The CDR3, as DNA: TGCGCCAGCAGCTTGACAGGGGGCAATTATAATGAGCAGTTCTTC.

This clonotype was seen a handful of times. As DNA, the CDR3 is TGTGCCACAAGCGGGGAGCGCCTTGCCTACAATGAGCAGTTCTTC. This translates into CATSGERLAYNEQFF. This chain joins TRBV15 and TRBJ2-1, with 7 positions matching TRBD2. The CDR3 has 15 residues. Germline lookup yields CDR1 LNHNV and CDR2 YYDKDF (reference sequence). V was pared by 9 bases and J by 2 bases, with 10 bases of the junction left unmatched. Looking up the rest from reference TRBV15 and TRBJ2-1 gives the full variable domain: DAMVIQNPRYQVTQFGKPVTLSCSQTLNHNVMYWYQQKSSQAPKLLFHYYDKDFNNEADTPDNFQSRRPNTSFCFLDIRSPGLGDTAMYLCATSGERLAYNEQFFGPGTRLTVL.

CDR3 amino acids: CAIVGQVGNTIYF. The CDR3 coding sequence is TGTGCCATCGTGGGACAGGTCGGAAACACCATATATTTT. The rearrangement joins TRBV10-3 to TRBJ1-3, with 8 bases aligning to TRBD1. CDR3 size: 13 residues. The V segment lost 8 bases and the J segment 4 bases; nucleotides outside the gene matches: 4. CDR1 is ENHRY and CDR2 is SYGVKD in the germline V gene.

This rearrangement joins TRBV12-3 or TRBV12-4 to TRBJ2-2; 11 bases agree with TRBD1. The CDR3 is made up of 16 amino acids. V lost 6 bases to trimming and J lost 6 bases; unmatched junction nucleotides: 9. The CDR3 coding sequence is TGTGCCAGCAGACGACCGGGACAGGGGGTCGCCGGGGAGCTGTTTTTT. It codes for CASRRPGQGVAGELFF.

CDR3: CASSLRLTYNEQFF. The CDR3 DNA reads as TGTGCCAGCAGTTTACGTCTGACTTACAATGAGCAGTTCTTC. J is TRBJ2-1 and V is TRBV28; D call uncertain. Trimming took 2 bases from V and 4 from J, leaving 9 bases between them. The CDR3 has 14 residues. Per the germline V gene, CDR1 is MDHEN and CDR2 is SYDVKM. The full variable domain, its missing parts supplied by reference TRBV28 and TRBJ2-1, is DVKVTQSSRYLVKRTGEKVFLECVQDMDHENMFWYRQDPGLGLRLIYFSYDVKMKEKGDIPEGYSVSREKKERFSLILESASTNQTSMYLCASSLRLTYNEQFFGPGTRLTVL.

This clonotype was counted a few times. V and J are TRBV12-3 or TRBV12-4 and TRBJ2-2; D tentatively fits TRBD1 or TRBD2 (5 bases each). V lost 1 base to trimming and J lost 2 bases, with 17 bases between them. This CDR3 has 18 amino acids. DNA of the CDR3: TGTGCCAGCAGTTTAGAGGGTTTGGGACGGGTTAACACCGGGGAGCTGTTTTTT. Its translation is CASSLEGLGRVNTGELFF.

This chain uses TRBV25-1 with TRBJ2-3, with 9 bases that match TRBD2. The CDR3 consists of 17 residues. V lost 1 base and J lost 4; bases outside the gene matches: 9. Germline CDR1 reads MGHDK; CDR2 reads SYGVNS. For the CDR3, the DNA is TGTGCCAGCAGTGAATTGGTGCTAGCGGGATTTCCAGATACGCAGTATTTT. It encodes CASSELVLAGFPDTQYF.

V usage is TRBV10-2 and J usage is TRBJ2-7; tentative D call: TRBD1 (6 bases). The V end was cut by 10 bases, the J end by 2 bases, with 15 bases between. CDR3 size: 13 residues. Germline lookup yields CDR1 WSHSY and CDR2 SAAADI. DNA for the CDR3: TGCGCCAACAACAGGGAACCCCCCTACGAGCAGTACGTC. Translated: CANNREPPYEQYV.